Following are 10 T cell receptor beta chains from one sample sequenced in a study of regulatory T cells in long-lasting Graves disease. Time point: persistent/refractory GD, antithyroid drugs over 5 years with positive TRAb. PBMC RNA was the source of the TCR library. Investigators prepared the TCR beta libraries by applying iRepertoire HTBI primers and Arm-PCR of CDR3 regions. TCRdb processed the multiplex PCR reads anew with MiXCR; each CDR3 protein has one entry. The repertoire includes about 400,000 distinct CDR3 sequences, less than 25% of them detected once, and about a fifth sits in the top ten. This specimen consisted of peripheral blood mononuclear cells (PBMCs), obtained when the disease was refractory, from a patient treated with antithyroid drugs. The receptors derive from a female donor with Graves disease.

This chain uses TRBV11-2 with TRBJ2-7, with TRBD2 as a possible D gene (6 bases). The V end was cut by 0 bases, the J end by 4 bases, with 10 bases between. Germline V gene lookup returns CDR1 SGHAT and CDR2 FQNNGV. The CDR3 totals 14 residues. DNA for the CDR3: TGTGCCAGCAGCTTAGATTGGCGGGGATACGAGCAGTACTTC. It is translated as CASSLDWRGYEQYF. The whole variable domain, filled in from reference TRBV11-2 and TRBJ2-7, reads EAGVAQSPRYKIIEKRQSVAFWCNPISGHATLYWYQQILGQGPKLLIQFQNNGVVDDSQLPKDRFSAERLKGVDSTLKIQPAKLEDSAVYLCASSLDWRGYEQYFGPGTRLTVT.

A few counts support this clonotype. CDR3 DNA sequence: TGTGCCAGCAGCATCCAAGCGGTAGGCCACTACGAGCAGTACTTC. This gives the protein CASSIQAVGHYEQYF. The V call is TRBV13, the J call TRBJ2-7; a weak D match, TRBD2 (5 bases). The V gene's germline CDR1 is PRHDT and CDR2 FYEKMQ (reference sequence). V gave up 5 bases and J gave up 3 bases, with 17 bases separating them. The CDR3 runs to 15 residues.

The rearrangement joins TRBV6-2 or TRBV6-3 to TRBJ1-2; D not resolved. Trimming took off 5 bases at V and 7 bases at J, with 11 bases between the two ends. Germline CDR1 is MNHEY and CDR2 is SVGEGT. The CDR3 has 12 amino acids. Written as DNA, the CDR3 is TGTGCCAGCAGTGAATTTCGAGGTGGCTACACCTTC. This gives the protein CASSEFRGGYTF.

The chain recombines TRBV4-3 with TRBJ2-4; 7 nucleotides line up with TRBD2. Germline trimming cut 2 bases from V and 0 bases from J; bases unmatched to any gene: 4. Germline V gene lookup returns CDR1 LGHNA and CDR2 YSLEER. The CDR3 is 16 residues long. The CDR3 DNA follows: TGCGCCAGCAGCCAATCGGGGGGACTAGCCAAAAACATTCAGTACTTC. This gives the protein CASSQSGGLAKNIQYF.

This clonotype has a handful of counts. This chain joins TRBV19 and TRBJ1-5, with D tentatively TRBD1 (6 bases). CDR1 is LNHDA, CDR2 SQIVND, per germline (reference sequence). Between the trimmed V and J ends, which lost 7 bases and 7 bases, there was a span of 14 bases. The CDR3 has 13 residues. The DNA for the CDR3 is TGTGCCAGTACTCCGGACAGAAGGCAGCCCCAGCATTTT. This codes for CASTPDRRQPQHF.

The chain links TRBV29-1 to TRBJ2-3; TRBD2 matches 9 bases. CDR3 length equals 14 residues. Germline trimming cut 4 bases from V and 2 bases from J; bases unmatched to any gene: 4. The germline gives CDR1 SQVTM, CDR2 ANQGSEA. In DNA form, the CDR3 reads TGCAGCGTTGTTCTAGCGGGGACCACAGATACGCAGTATTTT. It codes for CSVVLAGTTDTQYF.

In this sample, this clonotype turned up a few times. The CDR3 bases are TGTGCCAGCAGCCCAGACCTGGGACTTCTGAAAGAGACCCAGTACTTC. Translated, it gives CASSPDLGLLKETQYF. The chain is built from TRBV7-2 and TRBJ2-5; possible D gene TRBD2, 6 bases. V gave up 5 bases and J gave up 3 bases, with 19 bases separating them. The CDR3 is made up of 16 amino acids. Looked up from germline, CDR1 is SGHTA and CDR2 is FQGNSA.

The chain has TRBV7-2 and TRBJ2-5; D unresolved. The CDR3 length is 13 residues. Germline CDR1 is SGHTA and CDR2 is FQGNSA. Trimming pared 4 bases from V and 0 bases from J, leaving 6 bases between. Written as DNA, the CDR3 is TGTGCCAGCAGCTCTCCGTACCAAGAGACCCAGTACTTC. Translation: CASSSPYQETQYF.

This clonotype was recorded once. This could be a read error, since a much larger clone is one nucleotide away. This rearrangement joins TRBV28 to TRBJ2-2; D assignment may be TRBD1 or TRBD2 (5 bases each). The CDR3 runs 15 residues. The germline V gene encodes CDR1 MDHEN and CDR2 SYDVKM. Deletions cut 8 bases from V and 2 bases from J, with 15 bases between. This chain's CDR3 is CASAPGAENTGELFF. The CDR3 DNA follows: TGTGCCAGCGCCCCCGGGGCAGAAAACACCGGGGAGCTGTTTTTT.

The chain uses TRBV6-2 or TRBV6-3 and TRBJ2-2, with D perhaps TRBD1 (6 bases). V was shortened by 5 bases and J by 7 bases, with 11 bases between the two germline ends. Germline V CDR1 and CDR2: MNHEY, SVGEGT. The CDR3 totals 13 residues. The CDR3: CASSEQGSGELFF. In DNA, the CDR3 is TGTGCCAGCAGTGAACAGGGTAGCGGGGAGCTGTTTTTT.